This passage covers 25 T cell receptor beta chains from one sample sequenced in a study of shared clonotypes between healthy human individuals. Sequenced by immunoSEQ multiplex PCR; TCRdb stores in-frame clones only, minus some. The sample lists roughly 2.2 million clones, 85% to 95% occurring once. The material sequenced was naive CD4+ T cells from PBMCs. The subset here: CD45RA+ positively selected. These receptors originate from a man younger than 30 in good health. Some clones in this sample may be carry-over from other donors' samples.

The DNA for the CDR3 is TGTGCCAGTACCCCGGGACAGGGGGTTGGCTATGGCTACACCTTC. Translated, it gives CASTPGQGVGYGYTF. This sequence joins TRBV6-1 and TRBJ1-2; 11 bases are a match to TRBD1. Unmatched junction bases numbered 10, after V lost 9 bases and J lost 4 bases. The CDR3 is made up of 15 amino acids. Germline CDR1 and CDR2: MNHNS and SASEGT.

The chain carries TRBV6-5 and TRBJ1-1, with D maybe TRBD1 (6 bases). The ends were cut back, 0 bases at V and 2 bases at J, with 13 bases in the middle. The CDR3 extends over 16 amino acids. CDR1 and CDR2 (germline): MNHEY, SVGAGI. The DNA for the CDR3 is TGTGCCAGCAGTTACTCCTTCGGACAGACCAACACTGAAGCTTTCTTT. Translated, it gives CASSYSFGQTNTEAFF.

The chain couples TRBV15 to TRBJ2-5; TRBD1 might be the D (5 bases). The CDR3 runs 14 residues. CDR1 and CDR2 from the germline V gene are LNHNV and YYDKDF (reference sequence). Trimming removed 3 bases at V and 1 base at J, with 9 bases between. CDR3 coding DNA: TGTGCCACCAGCAGGAATCAGGGCCAAGAGACCCAGTACTTC. Residues: CATSRNQGQETQYF. Based on the CDR3 plus reference TRBV15 and TRBJ2-5, the full variable domain is DAMVIQNPRYQVTQFGKPVTLSCSQTLNHNVMYWYQQKSSQAPKLLFHYYDKDFNNEADTPDNFQSRRPNTSFCFLDIRSPGLGDTAMYLCATSRNQGQETQYFGPGTRLLVL.

The chain employs TRBV29-1 and TRBJ2-3, with 7 bases matching TRBD1. The CDR3 sequence is 14 residues long. The V gene end was trimmed by 5 bases and the J gene end by 2 bases; junction bases not matched to a gene: 7. In germline, CDR1 is SQVTM, CDR2 ANQGSEA. Written as DNA, the CDR3 is TGCAGCGTTAGGGGGCGAGTTCACACAGATACGCAGTATTTT. Protein: CSVRGRVHTDTQYF.

The V and J genes are TRBV13 and TRBJ1-3; possibly TRBD1 for D (5 bases). The V gene's germline CDR1 is PRHDT and CDR2 FYEKMQ (reference sequence). The length of the CDR3 is 15 residues. Between the trimmed V and J ends, which lost 4 bases and 4 bases, there was a span of 14 bases. Here the CDR3 reads CASSSSGLPGNTIYF. CDR3 in DNA: TGTGCCAGCAGCTCATCGGGGCTGCCCGGAAACACCATATATTTT.

The rearrangement uses TRBV6-1 and TRBJ2-7; 12 nucleotides line up with TRBD2. The germline gives CDR1 MNHNS, CDR2 SASEGT. J gave up 4 bases and V 6 bases, and 4 bases lay outside the gene matches. The CDR3 has 14 residues. Here the CDR3 reads CASSATSGRYEQYF. The CDR3 bases are TGTGCCAGCAGCGCGACTAGCGGGAGATACGAGCAGTACTTC.

The V gene is TRBV6-1, the J gene TRBJ1-1; TRBD1 is a possible D gene (5 bases). V was shortened by 3 bases and J by 0 bases, with 14 bases between the two germline ends. This CDR3 region has 16 residues. The germline CDR1 and CDR2 sequences are MNHNS and SASEGT. The CDR3 sequence is CASSDRQGWVNTEAFF. The DNA for the CDR3 is TGTGCCAGCAGTGATAGGCAGGGCTGGGTGAACACTGAAGCTTTCTTT.

The CDR3 sequence is CASSLTGTVYQPQHF. CDR3 sequence (DNA): TGTGCCAGCAGTCTTACAGGTACAGTCTATCAGCCCCAGCATTTT. V and J are TRBV6-5 and TRBJ1-5; D is possibly TRBD1 (5 bases). The CDR3 sequence is 15 residues long. The V end lost 5 bases, the J end lost 5 bases, and 16 bases lay between the germline ends. Germline V gene data show CDR1 as MNHEY and CDR2 as SVGAGI.

This chain connects TRBV2 to TRBJ1-1; tentative D call: TRBD1 (5 bases). V lost 7 bases, J lost 4 bases, and 13 bases lay in between. CDR1 and CDR2 (germline): SNHLY, FYNNEI. The CDR3 is 13 amino acids. The CDR3 sequence is CASTQGVGTEAFF. For the CDR3, the DNA is TGTGCCAGCACCCAGGGTGTCGGCACTGAAGCTTTCTTT.

The chain recombines TRBV5-8 with TRBJ1-4; D uncertain. V shed 4 bases and J shed 0 bases, with 10 bases lying between them. The CDR3 length is 15 residues. Germline V gene sequence: CDR1 SGHTS, CDR2 YDEGEE. CDR3 protein: CASSPGKATNEKLFF. DNA of the CDR3: TGTGCCAGCAGCCCGGGAAAGGCAACTAATGAAAAACTGTTTTTT.

The chain joins TRBV27 to TRBJ2-7; the match to TRBD1 covers 9 bases. Trimming at V came to 5 bases and at J to 5 bases, leaving 10 bases not matched to a gene. Per germline, CDR1 MNHEY and CDR2 SMNVEV (reference sequence). This CDR3 spans 15 amino acids. The CDR3 here is CASSNRGQGRNEQYF. The CDR3 DNA reads TGTGCCAGCAGTAACCGCGGACAGGGGAGGAACGAGCAGTACTTC.

Concerning this clone itself: Other nucleotide sequences from this sample produce the same CDR3. This chain joins TRBV19 and TRBJ2-7, with TRBD2 matching 7 bases. This CDR3 has 12 amino acids. V was clipped by 6 bases and J by 3 bases; unmatched bases: 2. The germline V gene has CDR1 LNHDA and CDR2 SQIVND (reference sequence). The CDR3 sequence: CASSSGGYEQYF. CDR3 nucleotide sequence: TGTGCCAGTAGCTCGGGGGGCTACGAGCAGTACTTC.

V and J are TRBV9 and TRBJ2-3, with 7 bases matching TRBD2. The junction had 10 bases not matched to a gene; V was cut back by 0 bases and J by 6 bases. Germline assignment: CDR1 SGDLS and CDR2 YYNGEE. CDR3 length equals 16 residues. The CDR3 nucleotides are TGTGCCAGCAGCGTAGGGGGAGGGCCGAGCTTTGATACGCAGTATTTT. Amino acids: CASSVGGGPSFDTQYF.

The rearrangement links TRBV7-7 to TRBJ2-2; 7 bases align to TRBD2. The germline gives CDR1 SSHAT, CDR2 FNYEAQ (reference sequence). V shed 5 bases, J shed 7 bases, and the junction held 16 bases outside the gene matches. This CDR3 is built from 17 residues. The chain's CDR3 is CASSPPLLGGINGELFF. Written as DNA, the CDR3 is TGTGCCAGCAGCCCCCCTCTACTGGGGGGGATCAACGGGGAGCTGTTTTTT.

As regards this clone: The sample carries other DNA sequences with the same CDR3. The chain recombines TRBV7-2 with TRBJ1-1; D may be TRBD1 (6 bases). The length of the CDR3 is 14 residues. CDR1 is SGHTA and CDR2 is FQGNSA in the germline V gene. The ends were cut back, 2 bases at V and 2 bases at J, with 9 bases in the middle. CDR3 amino acids: CASSLLGTNTEAFF. As DNA, the CDR3 is TGTGCCAGCAGCTTACTAGGGACAAACACTGAAGCTTTCTTT.

The sample holds one count of this clone. The V and J genes are TRBV30 and TRBJ2-5, with D perhaps matching TRBD2 (6 bases). Germline-derived CDR1 and CDR2 are GTSNPN and SVGIG (reference sequence). The length of the CDR3 is 13 residues. Trimming removed 5 bases from V and 5 bases from J, with 15 bases in between. Here the CDR3 reads CAWDVAGWETQYF. The CDR3 DNA reads TGTGCCTGGGACGTTGCGGGGTGGGAGACCCAGTACTTC.

The chain joins TRBV7-9 to TRBJ1-4; a possible D gene is TRBD1 (6 bases). The germline V gene has CDR1 SEHNR and CDR2 FQNEAQ (reference sequence). CDR3 size: 15 residues. The ends were cut back, 5 bases at V and 2 bases at J, with 12 bases in the middle. The CDR3 coding sequence is TGTGCCAGCAGCAGAGGGGGGACGACTAATGAAAAACTGTTTTTT. Amino acid sequence: CASSRGGTTNEKLFF.

This sequence joins TRBV5-1 and TRBJ2-1; D is undetermined. With 3 bases removed from V and 6 bases from J, the gap between germline ends came to 10 bases. The V gene's germline CDR1 is SGHRS and CDR2 YFSETQ. The CDR3 runs to 13 residues. CDR3: CASSSEIINEQFF. The CDR3 DNA reads TGCGCCAGCAGCTCTGAGATCATCAATGAGCAGTTCTTC.

This chain joins TRBV20-1 and TRBJ2-7; 9 nucleotides align to TRBD1. The CDR3 is made up of 11 amino acids. Losses at the gene ends were 8 bases for V and 4 bases for J; bases not matched to a gene: 3. Germline CDR1 is DFQATT and CDR2 is SNEGSKA (reference sequence). The CDR3, as DNA: TGCAGTACCGGACAGGGGTACGAGCAGTACTTC. Protein product: CSTGQGYEQYF.

The genes are TRBV6-4 and TRBJ2-1, with no clear D. Germline V gene data show CDR1 as MRHNA and CDR2 as SNTAGT. CDR3 length equals 15 residues. The V gene lost 0 bases and the J gene lost 6 bases, with 12 bases spanning the gap. CDR3 loop: CASSDSTAYPNEQFF. The DNA for the CDR3 is TGTGCCAGCAGTGACTCAACGGCTTATCCCAATGAGCAGTTCTTC.

The gene calls are TRBV28 and TRBJ2-7; D is unresolved. The germline V and J ends were trimmed by 6 bases and 2 bases, with 11 bases remaining between them. This CDR3 spans 13 amino acids. Germline values: CDR1 MDHEN, CDR2 SYDVKM. The CDR3, as DNA: TGTGCCAGCAGCCCGCACGATACCTACGAGCAGTACTTC. This gives the protein CASSPHDTYEQYF.

The chain uses TRBV7-3 and TRBJ2-1; TRBD2 matches at 8 bases. Germline loops: CDR1 SGHTA, CDR2 FQGTGA. This CDR3 is built from 17 residues. Trimming removed 3 bases from V and 6 bases from J; junction bases left unmatched: 13. The CDR3: CASSFLSGGSGVNEQFF. The CDR3 region has the DNA TGTGCCAGCAGCTTCTTATCCGGGGGTAGCGGGGTCAATGAGCAGTTCTTC.

The chain links TRBV5-1 to TRBJ2-7; tentatively, D is TRBD1 (6 bases). Trimming removed 4 bases at V and 0 bases at J, with 17 bases between. Germline lookup yields CDR1 SGHRS and CDR2 YFSETQ. The CDR3 contains 16 residues. Written as DNA, the CDR3 is TGCGCCAGCAGCCCTCCCGAGTACAGGGACTCCTACGAGCAGTACTTC. It yields the protein CASSPPEYRDSYEQYF.

The genes are TRBV28 and TRBJ2-2; D not resolved. Trimming cost V 2 bases and J 1 base, with 5 bases left between them. Germline CDR1 is MDHEN and CDR2 is SYDVKM. The CDR3 has 14 residues. The DNA for the CDR3 is TGTGCCAGCAGTTTAACGAGGAACACCGGGGAGCTGTTTTTT. This translates into CASSLTRNTGELFF.

This sequence joins TRBV18 and TRBJ2-1, with D perhaps TRBD1 (6 bases). Trimming took 3 bases from V and 9 from J, leaving 15 bases between them. Germline V gene sequence: CDR1 KGHSH, CDR2 LQKENI. This CDR3 comprises 14 residues. CDR3 nucleotide sequence: TGTGCCAGCTCACCGGCAGGGGTGGGCCGTGAGCAGTTCTTC. It translates to CASSPAGVGREQFF.